Listed below are T cell receptor beta chains from one sample, sequenced in a study of T cells in Graves' hyperthyroidism and ophthalmopathy. TCRdb called the multiplex PCR reads again in MiXCR, with one record for every CDR3 protein. The sample has more than 500,000 distinct CDR3 sequences, about 16% seen once. Sequencing was carried out using blood. All receptors come from a woman aged 25 to 39 with Graves' ophthalmopathy. CDR3s include the opening cysteine and the closing phenylalanine or tryptophan. The D gene is left open where the match is weak. Clone size is shown for a subset of rows, as once, few, many or a class of expanded clone.

clone_size,v_call,j_call,d_call,cdr3_aa,cdr3_nt
many,TRBV9,TRBJ2-1,TRBD2,CASSPSGPTYNEQFF,TGTGCCAGCAGCCCTAGCGGGCCGACCTACAATGAGCAGTTCTTC
-,TRBV10-3,TRBJ2-7,-,CAISDNSLTPNEQYF,TGTGCCATCAGTGACAATAGTCTAACTCCTAACGAGCAGTACTTC
-,TRBV7-6,TRBJ2-6,TRBD1,CASSSRTGGHSGANVLTF,TGTGCCAGCAGCTCGCGGACAGGCGGCCACTCTGGGGCCAACGTCCTGACTTTC
-,TRBV28,TRBJ2-7,TRBD1,CASSFYPGGYEQYF,TGTGCCAGCAGTTTCTATCCAGGGGGCTACGAGCAGTACTTC
many,TRBV11-2,TRBJ1-5,TRBD1,CASSSSDTGGSGQPQHF,TGTGCCAGCAGTTCATCGGATACAGGGGGCTCGGGGCAGCCCCAGCATTTT
many,TRBV30,TRBJ1-2,TRBD1,CAWNRDRDGYTF,TGTGCCTGGAACCGGGACAGGGACGGCTACACCTTC
-,TRBV14,TRBJ2-2,-,CASSQDYPRNTGELFF,TGTGCCAGCAGCCAAGACTATCCTAGAAACACCGGGGAGCTGTTTTTT
-,TRBV28,TRBJ1-1,TRBD1,CASMRGGTGEAFF,TGTGCCAGCATGCGGGGGGGGACAGGCGAAGCTTTCTTT
few,TRBV12-3/TRBV12-4,TRBJ1-6,TRBD1,CASSRLDRTPLHF,TGTGCCAGCAGCCGGTTGGACAGGACACCCCTCCACTTT
many,TRBV7-3,TRBJ2-1,TRBD2,CASSTGLAKYNEQFF,TGTGCCAGCAGCACCGGACTAGCGAAATACAATGAGCAGTTCTTC
many,TRBV20-1,TRBJ2-3,TRBD2,CSAAVSGGVYTDTQYF,TGCAGTGCTGCTGTTAGCGGGGGCGTTTATACAGATACGCAGTATTTT
many,TRBV27,TRBJ2-1,-,CASTLQLGDEQFF,TGTGCCAGCACTCTACAACTGGGCGATGAGCAGTTCTTC
many,TRBV7-2,TRBJ2-1,TRBD2,CASSLEGLAGNEQFF,TGTGCCAGCAGCTTAGAGGGACTAGCGGGTAATGAGCAGTTCTTC
-,TRBV6-1,TRBJ2-2,-,CASRRGPNTGELFF,TGTGCCAGCAGGCGGGGTCCGAACACCGGGGAGCTGTTTTTT
-,TRBV7-9,TRBJ2-7,-,CASSLTAASEQYF,TGTGCCAGCAGCTTAACCGCCGCGAGCGAGCAGTACTTC
few,TRBV10-3,TRBJ2-2,-,CAISEPREKVGELFF,TGTGCCATCAGTGAGCCACGGGAGAAGGTCGGGGAGCTGTTTTTT
-,TRBV28,TRBJ2-7,-,CASSTESRLSYEQYF,TGTGCCAGCAGTACCGAAAGTAGACTCTCCTACGAGCAGTACTTC
many,TRBV20-1,TRBJ2-5,TRBD2,CSASYGSGRRETQYF,TGCAGTGCTAGTTATGGTAGCGGGAGAAGAGAGACCCAGTACTTC
few,TRBV24-1,TRBJ1-2,-,CATSDPGVPSGYGYTF,TGTGCCACCAGTGATCCGGGAGTCCCCTCTGGGTATGGCTACACCTTC
-,TRBV18,TRBJ2-3,-,CASSPPGAGNDGDTQYF,TGTGCCAGCTCACCACCTGGGGCTGGGAACGACGGAGATACGCAGTATTTT
many,TRBV6-2/TRBV6-3,TRBJ1-5,TRBD1,CASGDRDPNQPQHF,TGTGCCAGCGGGGACAGGGATCCCAATCAGCCCCAGCATTTT
few,TRBV28,TRBJ2-7,TRBD2,CASSHSGWGGEQYF,TGTGCCAGCAGTCATAGCGGGTGGGGAGGGGAGCAGTACTTC
many,TRBV28,TRBJ1-4,TRBD1,CASRLSGTGAGNEKLFF,TGTGCCAGCAGACTGTCCGGGACAGGGGCGGGTAATGAAAAACTGTTTTTT
many,TRBV7-9,TRBJ2-1,-,CASRSRDTTYNEQFF,TGTGCCAGCAGATCCCGGGACACAACTTACAATGAGCAGTTCTTC
many,TRBV12-3/TRBV12-4,TRBJ1-1,-,CASSVTGRNTEAFF,TGTGCCAGCAGTGTTACAGGGCGAAACACTGAAGCTTTCTTT
few,TRBV27,TRBJ1-1,-,CASSLTTGGGNTEAFF,TGTGCCAGCAGTTTGACCACCGGTGGGGGGAACACTGAAGCTTTCTTT
many,TRBV4-3,TRBJ2-7,-,CASSQDFRSPYEQYF,TGCGCCAGCAGCCAAGATTTTAGATCCCCCTACGAGCAGTACTTC
many,TRBV3-1,TRBJ1-6,-,CASSQDGNGGTPLHF,TGTGCCAGCAGCCAAGACGGCAACGGAGGGACACCCCTCCACTTT
few,TRBV10-3,TRBJ1-2,-,CAISRQEIYYGYTF,TGTGCCATCAGCCGACAGGAGATTTACTATGGCTACACCTTC
-,TRBV12-3/TRBV12-4,TRBJ2-1,-,CASSLRATRYNEQFF,TGTGCCAGCAGTTTGAGGGCTACCCGATACAATGAGCAGTTCTTC
many,TRBV5-1,TRBJ1-1,-,CASSSGTSNTEAFF,TGCGCCAGCAGCTCCGGGACGTCGAACACTGAAGCTTTCTTT
many,TRBV27,TRBJ1-5,TRBD1,CASHSGQVHQPQHF,TGTGCCAGCCACTCCGGACAGGTCCATCAGCCCCAGCATTTT
-,TRBV14,TRBJ2-2,-,CASSQTRSGELFF,TGTGCCAGCAGCCAGACTAGATCCGGGGAGCTGTTTTTT
-,TRBV3-1,TRBJ1-4,-,CASSQDDSRPEKLFF,TGTGCCAGCAGCCAAGACGACAGTCGACCTGAAAAACTGTTTTTT
few,TRBV28,TRBJ1-5,-,CASKTSDQGNQPQHF,TGTGCCAGCAAAACCAGCGACCAGGGCAATCAGCCCCAGCATTTT
many,TRBV2,TRBJ1-5,-,CASKGRGLQPQHF,TGTGCCAGCAAGGGGAGGGGATTGCAGCCCCAGCATTTT
many,TRBV6-1,TRBJ1-5,-,CASSPPGIRFGGNSNQPQHF,TGTGCCAGCAGCCCTCCGGGGATAAGATTCGGGGGTAATAGCAATCAGCCCCAGCATTTT
many,TRBV28,TRBJ1-5,-,CASSFGMQPQHF,TGTGCCAGCAGTTTTGGAATGCAGCCCCAGCATTTT
-,TRBV6-6,TRBJ1-1,-,CASSYPGAQGEAFF,TGTGCCAGCAGTTACCCGGGGGCCCAAGGTGAAGCTTTCTTT
once,TRBV4-2,TRBJ2-3,-,CASSQVPRDASTDTQYF,TGTGCCAGCAGCCAAGTGCCGCGGGATGCCAGCACAGATACGCAGTATTTT
many,TRBV10-3,TRBJ2-5,-,CAISDGPAGQETQYF,TGTGCCATCAGTGATGGCCCAGCGGGCCAAGAGACCCAGTACTTC
many,TRBV20-1,TRBJ1-5,TRBD1,CSARSRQGAYQPQHF,TGCAGTGCTAGATCCAGACAGGGGGCATATCAGCCCCAGCATTTT
-,TRBV10-3,TRBJ1-4,TRBD1,CAISDQGAALFF,TGTGCCATCAGTGACCAGGGGGCGGCTCTGTTTTTT
few,TRBV29-1,TRBJ2-3,-,CSVDTPTQTKDTQYF,TGCAGCGTGGATACCCCGACTCAAACTAAGGATACGCAGTATTTT
many,TRBV28,TRBJ1-2,-,CASSRPQGDGYTF,TGTGCCAGCAGCCGACCACAGGGAGATGGCTACACCTTC
many,TRBV28,TRBJ2-5,TRBD1,CASSLWTGGDQETQYF,TGTGCCAGCAGTTTATGGACAGGGGGTGACCAAGAGACCCAGTACTTC